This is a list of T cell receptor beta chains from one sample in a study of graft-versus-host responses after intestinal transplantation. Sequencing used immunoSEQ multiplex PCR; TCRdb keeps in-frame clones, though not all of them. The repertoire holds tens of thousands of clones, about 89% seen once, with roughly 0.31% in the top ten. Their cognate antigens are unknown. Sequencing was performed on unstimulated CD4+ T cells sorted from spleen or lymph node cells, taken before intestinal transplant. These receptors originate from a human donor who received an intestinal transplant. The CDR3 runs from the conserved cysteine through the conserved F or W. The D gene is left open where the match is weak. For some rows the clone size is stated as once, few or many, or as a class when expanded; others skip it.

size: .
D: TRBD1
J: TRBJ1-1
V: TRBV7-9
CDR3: CASSLEGAHTEAFF
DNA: TGTGCCAGCAGCTTAGAGGGGGCGCATACTGAAGCTTTCTTT

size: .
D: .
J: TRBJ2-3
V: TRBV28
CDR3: CASSLSGDRTDTQYF
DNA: TGTGCCAGCAGTTTATCAGGGGATAGGACAGATACGCAGTATTTT

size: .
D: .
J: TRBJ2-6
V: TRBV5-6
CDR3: CASSMMDFTGANVLTF
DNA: TGTGCCAGCAGCATGATGGACTTTACTGGGGCCAACGTCCTGACTTTC

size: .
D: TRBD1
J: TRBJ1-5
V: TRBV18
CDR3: CASSPRTGVNQPQHF
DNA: TGTGCCAGCTCACCGAGGACAGGGGTAAATCAGCCCCAGCATTTT

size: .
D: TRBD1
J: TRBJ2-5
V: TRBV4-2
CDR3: CASSRSRQGLETQYF
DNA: TGTGCCAGCAGCCGAAGTAGACAGGGTCTCGAGACCCAGTACTTC

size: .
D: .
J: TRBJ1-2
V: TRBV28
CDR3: CASSLPGPGYTF
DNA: TGTGCCAGCAGTTTACCCGGTCCTGGCTACACCTTC

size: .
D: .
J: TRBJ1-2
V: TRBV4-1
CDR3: CASSQGALVNYGYTF
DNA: TGCGCCAGCAGCCAAGGGGCTCTTGTAAACTATGGCTACACCTTC

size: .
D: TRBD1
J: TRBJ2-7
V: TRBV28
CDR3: CASKTGYEQYF
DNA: TGTGCCAGCAAGACAGGGTACGAGCAGTACTTC

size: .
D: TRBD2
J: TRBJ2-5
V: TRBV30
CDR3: CAWSVLSGLGQETQYF
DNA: TGTGCCTGGAGTGTACTGTCGGGACTAGGCCAAGAGACCCAGTACTTC

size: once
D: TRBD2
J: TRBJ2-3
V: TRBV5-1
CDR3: CASSSGLVTDTQYF
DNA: TGCGCCAGCAGCTCGGGACTAGTAACAGATACGCAGTATTTT

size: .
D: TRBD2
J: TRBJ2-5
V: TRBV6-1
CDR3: CASSEQFRLAGIQETQYF
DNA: TGTGCCAGCAGTGAACAATTTAGACTAGCGGGTATACAAGAGACCCAGTACTTC

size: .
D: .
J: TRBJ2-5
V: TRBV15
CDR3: CATSRDIDPKTQYF
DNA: TGTGCCACCAGCAGGGACATAGATCCGAAGACCCAGTACTTC

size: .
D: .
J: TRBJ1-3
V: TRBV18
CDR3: CASSPLTPDSGNTIYF
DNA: TGTGCCAGCTCACCACTGACTCCTGACTCTGGAAACACCATATATTTT

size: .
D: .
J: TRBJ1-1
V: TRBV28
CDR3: CASSLVAENTEAFF
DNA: TGTGCCAGCAGTTTAGTGGCAGAAAACACTGAAGCTTTCTTT

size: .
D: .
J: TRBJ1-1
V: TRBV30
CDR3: CAWTGRGEAFF
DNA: TGTGCCTGGACCGGACGGGGGGAAGCTTTCTTT

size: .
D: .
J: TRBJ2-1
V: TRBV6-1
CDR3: CASSPRMGHEQFF
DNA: TGTGCCAGCAGTCCCCGGATGGGGCATGAGCAGTTCTTC

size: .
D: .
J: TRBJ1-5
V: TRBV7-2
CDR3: CASSLISTGGQPQHF
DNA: TGTGCCAGCAGCTTAATATCAACGGGGGGACAGCCCCAGCATTTT